Listed below are T cell receptor beta chains from one sample, sequenced in a study of blood T cell repertoires in COVID-19. Assay used: immunoSEQ multiplex PCR; TCRdb lists only in-frame clones, some missing. The sample yields 200,000 to 250,000 clones, around 90% seen once. What was sequenced was PBMCs or T cells enriched from blood (not recorded which). Source of these receptors: a woman younger than 45 who had been exposed to COVID-19. Both conserved end residues are part of each CDR3. D genes are given only for firm matches. Clone size is given for some rows only: seen once, a few or many times, or a class if the clone is expanded.

V	size	D	J	CDR3	DNA
TRBV5-1	few	TRBD1	TRBJ1-2	CASSPGQGYGYTF	TGCGCCAGCAGCCCTGGACAGGGCTATGGCTACACCTTC
TRBV25-1	NA	TRBD1	TRBJ1-6	CASSGLTGDNSPLHF	TGTGCCAGCAGTGGTCTGACAGGGGATAATTCACCCCTCCACTTT
TRBV5-1	NA	TRBD2	TRBJ2-2	CASKQRENHGELFF	TGCGCCAGCAAGCAGCGGGAGAATCACGGGGAGCTGTTTTTT
TRBV2	many	TRBD1	TRBJ1-5	CASSGGQGYQPQHF	TGTGCCAGCAGTGGCGGACAGGGCTATCAGCCCCAGCATTTT
TRBV6-5	few	TRBD1	TRBJ1-1	CASGTGLDTEAFF	TGTGCCAGCGGGACAGGGCTGGACACTGAAGCTTTCTTT
TRBV3-1/TRBV3-2	NA	NA	TRBJ2-3	CASSQFGGLTAADTQYF	TGTGCCAGCAGCCAGTTTGGCGGACTAACGGCTGCAGATACGCAGTATTTT
TRBV27	once	NA	TRBJ2-6	CASKDGNSGANVLTF	TGTGCCAGCAAAGACGGGAACTCTGGGGCCAACGTCCTGACTTTC
TRBV11-2	NA	NA	TRBJ2-5	CASSLVGGLQETQYF	TGTGCCAGCAGCTTAGTCGGGGGGCTACAAGAGACCCAGTACTTC
TRBV15	NA	NA	TRBJ1-1	CATSRVSGRAPEAFF	TGTGCCACCAGCAGAGTATCAGGCAGGGCCCCTGAAGCTTTCTTT
TRBV7-2	once	NA	TRBJ2-1	CASSLAGSKREQFF	TGTGCCAGCAGCTTAGCCGGGAGCAAACGGGAGCAGTTCTTC
TRBV30	NA	TRBD1	TRBJ2-5	CALDRAETQYF	TGTGCCTTGGACAGGGCTGAGACCCAGTACTTC
TRBV6-5	NA	NA	TRBJ1-2	CASSYSGNRVIGGYTF	TGTGCCAGCAGTTACTCGGGCAACAGGGTAATTGGCGGCTACACCTTC
TRBV28	NA	TRBD1	TRBJ2-7	CASTFRDRGNEQYF	TGTGCCAGCACCTTCCGGGACAGGGGGAACGAGCAGTACTTC
TRBV3-1/TRBV3-2	NA	NA	TRBJ2-3	CASSQDHPGSTDTQYF	TGTGCCAGCAGCCAAGATCATCCGGGGTCCACAGATACGCAGTATTTT
TRBV7-3	NA	NA	TRBJ1-1	CASSLTGQTEAFF	TGTGCCAGCAGCTTAACGGGGCAGACTGAAGCTTTCTTT
TRBV10-1	many	TRBD1	TRBJ2-7	CASSEGQGYPYEQYF	TGCGCCAGCAGTGAGGGACAGGGGTACCCCTACGAGCAGTACTTC
TRBV4-1	NA	TRBD1	TRBJ1-1	CASSRAGQGPRRNTEAFF	TGCGCCAGCAGCCGGGCCGGACAGGGGCCGCGACGTAACACTGAAGCTTTCTTT
TRBV28	NA	NA	TRBJ1-4	CASSFGGVREKLFF	TGTGCCAGCAGTTTTGGGGGGGTTCGTGAAAAACTGTTTTTT
TRBV7-2	NA	TRBD2	TRBJ2-7	CASSLELAGDEQYF	TGTGCCAGCAGCTTAGAACTAGCGGGTGACGAGCAGTACTTC
TRBV11-2	once	NA	TRBJ2-7	CASSFTSYLSYEQYF	TGTGCCAGCAGCTTCACTAGCTATTTATCCTACGAGCAGTACTTC
TRBV6-1	once	TRBD2	TRBJ2-7	CASSAQGKGLAGGEYEQYF	TGTGCCAGCAGTGCACAAGGAAAGGGACTAGCGGGAGGGGAGTACGAGCAGTACTTC
TRBV10-3	NA	NA	TRBJ1-2	CAISDYRVDYTF	TGTGCCATCAGTGATTACAGGGTTGACTACACCTTC
TRBV5-1	NA	NA	TRBJ1-1	CASSLATEYTEAFF	TGCGCCAGCAGCTTGGCGACAGAGTACACTGAAGCTTTCTTT
TRBV9	NA	NA	TRBJ2-5	CASSVSQGLYQETQYF	TGTGCCAGCAGCGTAAGCCAGGGACTGTACCAAGAGACCCAGTACTTC
TRBV29-1	NA	TRBD1	TRBJ1-2	CSVVGTVVNYGYTF	TGCAGCGTTGTAGGGACAGTCGTGAACTATGGCTACACCTTC
TRBV5-1	NA	TRBD2	TRBJ2-2	CASSSKLAEGTGELFF	TGCGCCAGCAGCTCCAAACTAGCGGAGGGGACCGGGGAGCTGTTTTTT
TRBV4-2	NA	NA	TRBJ1-2	CASSQDISGGYGYTF	TGTGCCAGCAGCCAAGATATTTCGGGGGGCTATGGCTACACCTTC
TRBV28	NA	NA	TRBJ2-7	CASRAHPSYEQYF	TGTGCCAGCAGAGCCCACCCCTCCTACGAGCAGTACTTC
TRBV11-2	NA	TRBD1	TRBJ2-7	CASSLGGTGESYEQYF	TGTGCCAGCAGCTTGGGCGGGACAGGGGAATCCTACGAGCAGTACTTC
TRBV28	NA	NA	TRBJ1-2	CASSVTDNYGYTF	TGTGCCAGCAGTGTGACAGATAACTATGGCTACACCTTC
TRBV28	NA	TRBD2	TRBJ2-1	CASSLLAGSSSYNEQFF	TGTGCCAGCAGTCTCTTAGCGGGATCAAGCTCCTACAATGAGCAGTTCTTC
TRBV5-1	NA	NA	TRBJ2-7	CASSRDTSNYEQYF	TGCGCCAGCAGCCGGGACACTAGTAACTACGAGCAGTACTTC
TRBV15	NA	NA	TRBJ1-1	CATSARGGTEAFF	TGTGCCACCAGCGCCAGAGGGGGAACTGAAGCTTTCTTT
TRBV10-3	NA	NA	TRBJ1-4	CAIRQRSNEKLFF	TGTGCCATCCGACAGAGAAGTAACGAAAAACTGTTTTTT
TRBV6-5	few	NA	TRBJ1-5	CASRAFDSSNQPQHF	TGTGCCAGCAGGGCATTCGACAGTAGCAATCAGCCCCAGCATTTT
TRBV19	NA	TRBD2	TRBJ2-1	CASSSGRAGEQFF	TGTGCCAGTAGTAGCGGGAGGGCCGGTGAGCAGTTCTTC
TRBV10-3	NA	TRBD1	TRBJ2-1	CAISGDLGGDEQFF	TGTGCCATCAGTGGAGACTTAGGGGGCGATGAGCAGTTCTTC
TRBV28	NA	NA	TRBJ1-1	CASSVPSNTEAFF	TGTGCCAGCAGCGTTCCCTCTAACACTGAAGCTTTCTTT
TRBV18	NA	NA	TRBJ2-2	CASSSGWAGELFF	TGTGCCAGCTCTTCAGGATGGGCCGGGGAGCTGTTTTTT
TRBV5-1	NA	TRBD1	TRBJ1-5	CASSPWTGSNQPQHF	TGCGCCAGCAGCCCCTGGACAGGGTCAAATCAGCCCCAGCATTTT
TRBV30	NA	TRBD1	TRBJ1-6	CAWSARTGGSPLHF	TGTGCCTGGAGTGCTCGGACAGGGGGTTCACCCCTCCACTTT
TRBV3-1/TRBV3-2	NA	NA	TRBJ2-2	CASSQGSGGTGELFF	TGTGCCAGCAGCCAAGGTTCCGGTGGCACCGGGGAGCTGTTTTTT
TRBV7-6	NA	TRBD2	TRBJ2-6	CASSLAHLLAGGPGANVLTF	TGTGCCAGCAGCTTAGCGCATCTACTAGCGGGAGGACCTGGGGCCAACGTCCTGACTTTC
TRBV30	once	NA	TRBJ1-6	CAWSVQTGGSPLHF	TGTGCCTGGAGTGTACAAACGGGGGGTTCACCCCTCCACTTT
TRBV9	NA	NA	TRBJ2-1	CASSVVSGIINEQFF	TGTGCCAGCAGCGTAGTGAGCGGAATAATCAATGAGCAGTTCTTC
TRBV7-2	few	TRBD2	TRBJ2-7	CASSTPGTSGPRDF	TGTGCCAGCAGCACCCCCGGGACTAGCGGGCCGAGAGACTTC
TRBV19	NA	TRBD1	TRBJ1-2	CASSITRDRGYGYTF	TGTGCCAGTAGTATAACCCGGGACAGGGGATATGGCTACACCTTC
TRBV19	NA	NA	TRBJ2-1	CASSTQGPGSYNEQFF	TGTGCCAGTAGTACCCAGGGTCCCGGCTCCTACAATGAGCAGTTCTTC
TRBV20-1	NA	NA	TRBJ2-1	CSASRVLDEDNEQFF	TGCAGTGCTAGTCGAGTCCTAGACGAGGATAATGAGCAGTTCTTC
TRBV6-5	NA	NA	TRBJ2-5	CASSYLGIQETQYF	TGTGCCAGCAGTTACCTCGGGATACAAGAGACCCAGTACTTC
TRBV4-1	NA	NA	TRBJ1-5	CASSQDRNQPQHF	TGCGCCAGCAGCCAAGACAGGAATCAGCCCCAGCATTTT
TRBV7-8	NA	NA	TRBJ2-3	CASSLFLPPGDTQYF	TGTGCCAGCAGCTTATTCTTACCGCCCGGAGATACGCAGTATTTT
TRBV11-2	NA	NA	TRBJ1-6	CASSTGQNNSPLHF	TGTGCCAGCAGCACAGGACAGAATAATTCACCCCTCCACTTT
TRBV5-1	NA	TRBD2	TRBJ2-1	CASSAGLAGSYNEQFF	TGCGCCAGCAGCGCCGGACTAGCGGGCTCCTACAATGAGCAGTTCTTC
TRBV7-2	NA	TRBD2	TRBJ2-7	CASSPRPWREGEQYF	TGTGCCAGCAGCCCCCGTCCATGGCGGGAGGGCGAGCAGTACTTC
TRBV5-1	once	NA	TRBJ2-3	CASSPGTSSTDTQYF	TGCGCCAGCAGCCCTGGGACTTCTAGCACAGATACGCAGTATTTT
TRBV5-1	NA	TRBD2	TRBJ2-2	CASSLIAGSTGELFF	TGCGCCAGCAGCTTAATAGCGGGATCCACCGGGGAGCTGTTTTTT